This T cell receptor (beta chain) was found in a study of cytomegalovirus exposure and HLA in healthy donors. Study-level findings and limits: With high specificity and sensitivity, the classifier reportedly diagnosed cytomegalovirus status.

About this clone itself: Its matching antigen is unknown.

The germline V and J ends were trimmed by 7 bases and 0 bases, with 18 bases remaining between them. The CDR3 spans 16 residues. Germline-derived CDR1 and CDR2 are MNHEY and SMNVEV (reference sequence). Both 60 Vbeta primers and 13 Jbeta primers went into the PCR. Study processing details: Some 11 million of the 80 million or so unique TCR beta chains counted in a later analysis were shared. Generated by immunoSEQ multiplex PCR, the TCRdb table keeps only in-frame clones and is missing some. That table gives V, J and clone size, and the DNA gave D and trimming. The table shows 130,000 to 150,000 clones, with roughly four fifths occurring only once.

J is TRBJ1-1 and V is TRBV27, with no clear D. The source is a woman between 55 and 75 years old in good health and CMV-seropositive. The sequenced sample was PBMCs. The CDR3 nucleotides read TGTGCCAGCAAACCGGGGAGCTACCGTTTGAACACTGAAGCTTTCTTT. It translates to CASKPGSYRLNTEAFF.